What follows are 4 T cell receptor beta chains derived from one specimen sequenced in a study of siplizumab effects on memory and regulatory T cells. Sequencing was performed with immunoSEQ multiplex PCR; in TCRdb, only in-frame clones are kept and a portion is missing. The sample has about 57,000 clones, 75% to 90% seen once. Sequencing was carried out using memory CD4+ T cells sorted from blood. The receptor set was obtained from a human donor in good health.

The CDR3 loop is CASSLGGGNYEQYF. As DNA, the CDR3 is TGCGCCAGCAGCTTGGGAGGTGGCAACTACGAGCAGTACTTC. The V and J genes are TRBV5-1 and TRBJ2-7; D is undetermined. The CDR3 is made up of 14 amino acids. Per germline, CDR1 SGHRS and CDR2 YFSETQ. Deletions cut 0 bases from V and 3 bases from J, with 10 bases between.

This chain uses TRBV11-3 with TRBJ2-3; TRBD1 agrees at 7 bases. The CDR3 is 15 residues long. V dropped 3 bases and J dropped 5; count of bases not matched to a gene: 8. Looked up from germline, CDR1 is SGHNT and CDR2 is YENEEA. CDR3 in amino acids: CASSFTGAGGDTQYF. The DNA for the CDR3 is TGTGCCAGCAGCTTCACAGGGGCTGGAGGAGATACGCAGTATTTT.

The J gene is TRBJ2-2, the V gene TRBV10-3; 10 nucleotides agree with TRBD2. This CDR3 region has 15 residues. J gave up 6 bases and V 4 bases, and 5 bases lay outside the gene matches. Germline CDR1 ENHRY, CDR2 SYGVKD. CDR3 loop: CAISGSGRAAGELFF. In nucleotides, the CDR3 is TGTGCCATCAGTGGGAGCGGGAGGGCCGCCGGGGAGCTGTTTTTT.

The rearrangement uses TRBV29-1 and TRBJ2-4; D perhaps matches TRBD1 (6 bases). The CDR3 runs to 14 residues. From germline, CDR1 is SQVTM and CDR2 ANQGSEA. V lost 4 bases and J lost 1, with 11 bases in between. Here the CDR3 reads CSVVTGFAKNIQYF. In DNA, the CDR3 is TGCAGCGTTGTTACAGGGTTTGCCAAAAACATTCAGTACTTC.